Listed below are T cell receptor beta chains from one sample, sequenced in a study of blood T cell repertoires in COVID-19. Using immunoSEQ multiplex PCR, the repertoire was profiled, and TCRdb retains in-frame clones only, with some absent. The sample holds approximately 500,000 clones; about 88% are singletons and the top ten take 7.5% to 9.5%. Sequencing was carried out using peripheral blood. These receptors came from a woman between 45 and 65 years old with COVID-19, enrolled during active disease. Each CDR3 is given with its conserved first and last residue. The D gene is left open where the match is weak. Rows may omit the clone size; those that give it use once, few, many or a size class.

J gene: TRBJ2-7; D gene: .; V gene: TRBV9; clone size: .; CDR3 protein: CASSPRTGTYEQYF; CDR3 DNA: TGTGCCAGCAGCCCTCGGACGGGAACCTACGAGCAGTACTTC
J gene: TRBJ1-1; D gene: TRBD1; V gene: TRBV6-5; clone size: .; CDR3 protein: CASERTGVSNTEAFF; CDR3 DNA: TGTGCCAGCGAAAGGACAGGGGTTTCAAACACTGAAGCTTTCTTT
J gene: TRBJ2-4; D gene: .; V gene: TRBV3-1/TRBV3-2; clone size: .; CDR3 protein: CASSLTNLAKNIQYF; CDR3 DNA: TGTGCCAGCAGCCTAACGAACTTAGCCAAAAACATTCAGTACTTC
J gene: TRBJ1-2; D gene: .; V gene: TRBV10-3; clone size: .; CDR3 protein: CAISEPTPGGLHGYTF; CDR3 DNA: TGTGCCATCAGTGAGCCGACCCCGGGGGGCCTGCATGGCTACACCTTC
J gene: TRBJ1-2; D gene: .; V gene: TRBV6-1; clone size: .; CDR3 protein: CASSEAGWGRDYTF; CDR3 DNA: TGTGCCAGCAGTGAAGCGGGGTGGGGGCGCGACTACACCTTC
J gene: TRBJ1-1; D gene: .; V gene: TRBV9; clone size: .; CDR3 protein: CASSALGQSTEAFF; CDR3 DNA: TGTGCCAGCAGCGCCCTCGGACAGAGCACTGAAGCTTTCTTT
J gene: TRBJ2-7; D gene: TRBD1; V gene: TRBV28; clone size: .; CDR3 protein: CASRLPGQATYEQYF; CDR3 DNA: TGTGCCAGCAGACTACCGGGACAGGCTACCTACGAGCAGTACTTC
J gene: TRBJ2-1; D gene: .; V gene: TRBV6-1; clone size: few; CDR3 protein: CASSEAMGLLRNEQFF; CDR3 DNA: TGTGCCAGCAGTGAAGCTATGGGACTCCTTCGGAATGAGCAGTTCTTC
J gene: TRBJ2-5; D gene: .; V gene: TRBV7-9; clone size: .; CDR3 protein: CASSQEAGVGETQYF; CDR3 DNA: TGTGCCAGCAGCCAAGAGGCAGGGGTAGGGGAGACCCAGTACTTC
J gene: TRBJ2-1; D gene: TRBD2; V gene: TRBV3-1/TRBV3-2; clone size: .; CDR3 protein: CASSLLGTSVYNEQFF; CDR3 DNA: TGTGCCAGCAGCCTATTAGGGACTAGCGTATACAATGAGCAGTTCTTC
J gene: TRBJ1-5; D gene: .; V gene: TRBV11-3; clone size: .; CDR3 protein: CASSLDVPPDKNSNQPQHF; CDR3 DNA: TGTGCCAGCAGCTTAGATGTGCCCCCGGACAAAAATAGCAATCAGCCCCAGCATTTT
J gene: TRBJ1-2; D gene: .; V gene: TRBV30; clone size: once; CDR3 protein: CAWYRETDYGYTF; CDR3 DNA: TGTGCCTGGTACAGGGAAACGGACTATGGCTACACCTTC
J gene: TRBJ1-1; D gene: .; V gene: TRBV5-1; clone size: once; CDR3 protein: CASSDEEVYYTEAFF; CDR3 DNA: TGCGCCAGCAGCGACGAGGAGGTTTATTACACTGAAGCTTTCTTT
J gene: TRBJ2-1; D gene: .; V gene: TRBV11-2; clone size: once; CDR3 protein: CASSLVTSSYNEQFF; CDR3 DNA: TGTGCCAGCAGCTTAGTTACTAGCTCCTACAATGAGCAGTTCTTC
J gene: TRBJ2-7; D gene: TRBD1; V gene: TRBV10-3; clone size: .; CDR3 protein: CATRGGTGSYEQYF; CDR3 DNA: TGTGCCACAAGAGGTGGGACAGGGTCCTACGAGCAGTACTTC
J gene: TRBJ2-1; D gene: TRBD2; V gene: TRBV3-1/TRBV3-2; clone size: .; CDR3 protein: CASSRAGGLTYNEQFF; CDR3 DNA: TGTGCCAGCAGCCGAGCGGGGGGGTTAACCTACAATGAGCAGTTCTTC
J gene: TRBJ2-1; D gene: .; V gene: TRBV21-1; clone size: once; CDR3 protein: CASSKDNGQGYNEQFF; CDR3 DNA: TGTGCCAGCAGCAAAGATAACGGACAGGGATACAATGAGCAGTTCTTC
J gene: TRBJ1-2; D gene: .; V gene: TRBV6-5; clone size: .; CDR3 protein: CASRLDGSGGYTF; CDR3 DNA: TGTGCCAGCAGATTGGACGGGAGTGGGGGCTACACCTTC
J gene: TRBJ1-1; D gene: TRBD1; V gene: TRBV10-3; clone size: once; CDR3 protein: CATEPRTGATEAFF; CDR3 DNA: TGTGCCACAGAACCCCGGACAGGGGCCACTGAAGCTTTCTTT
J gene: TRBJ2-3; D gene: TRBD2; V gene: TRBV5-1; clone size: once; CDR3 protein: CASSVLAGGDTDTQYF; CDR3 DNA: TGCGCCAGCAGCGTACTAGCGGGGGGAGATACAGATACGCAGTATTTT
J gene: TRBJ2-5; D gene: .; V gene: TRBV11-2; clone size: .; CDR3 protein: CASSRRGGLQETQYF; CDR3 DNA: TGTGCCAGCAGCCGGAGGGGGGGTCTACAAGAGACCCAGTACTTC
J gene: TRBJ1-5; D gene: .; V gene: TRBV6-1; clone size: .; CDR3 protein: CASSGQAGAGGNQPQHF; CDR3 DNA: TGTGCCAGCAGTGGGCAGGCTGGGGCAGGGGGCAATCAGCCCCAGCATTTT
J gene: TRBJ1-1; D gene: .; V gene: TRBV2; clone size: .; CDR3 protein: CASSEGGGVEGAFF; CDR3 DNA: TGTGCCAGCAGTGAAGGGGGGGGTGTGGAAGGAGCTTTCTTT
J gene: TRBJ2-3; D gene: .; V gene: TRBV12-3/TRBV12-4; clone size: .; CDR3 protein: CASSTFGGDTQYF; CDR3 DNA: TGTGCCAGCAGCACCTTTGGGGGGGATACGCAGTATTTT
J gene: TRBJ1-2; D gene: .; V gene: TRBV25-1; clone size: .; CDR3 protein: CASPSPLGYTF; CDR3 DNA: TGTGCCAGCCCGTCTCCCTTGGGCTACACCTTC
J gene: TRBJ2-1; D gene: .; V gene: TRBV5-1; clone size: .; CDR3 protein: CASSSPGQLYNEQFF; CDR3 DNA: TGCGCCAGCAGCTCACCGGGACAACTCTACAATGAGCAGTTCTTC
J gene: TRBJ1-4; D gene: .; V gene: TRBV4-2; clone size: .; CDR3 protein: CASSQGRQPFNEKLFF; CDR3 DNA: TGTGCCAGCAGCCAAGGGAGGCAGCCTTTTAATGAAAAACTGTTTTTT
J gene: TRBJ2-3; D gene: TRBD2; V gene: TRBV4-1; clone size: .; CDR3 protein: CASSQGTSVTDTQYF; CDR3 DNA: TGCGCCAGCAGCCAAGGGACTAGCGTTACAGATACGCAGTATTTT
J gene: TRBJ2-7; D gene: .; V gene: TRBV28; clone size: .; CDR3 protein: CASSVPGGTASWEQYF; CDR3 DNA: TGTGCCAGCAGCGTCCCGGGCGGGACGGCTTCTTGGGAGCAGTACTTC
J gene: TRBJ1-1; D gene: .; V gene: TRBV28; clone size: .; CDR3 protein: CASFSRRVGAFF; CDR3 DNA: TGTGCCAGCTTCTCTCGTCGGGTTGGAGCTTTCTTT
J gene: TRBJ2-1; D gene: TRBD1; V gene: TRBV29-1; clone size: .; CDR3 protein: CSVEDGQGAGNEQFF; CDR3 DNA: TGCAGCGTTGAAGATGGACAGGGGGCAGGCAATGAGCAGTTCTTC
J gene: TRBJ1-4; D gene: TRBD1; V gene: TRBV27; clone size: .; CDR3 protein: CASSWGQGAGKLFF; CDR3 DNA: TGTGCCAGCAGCTGGGGACAGGGGGCGGGGAAACTGTTTTTT
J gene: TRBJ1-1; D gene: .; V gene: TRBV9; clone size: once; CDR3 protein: CASSLREGTEAFF; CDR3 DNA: TGTGCCAGCAGCCTCAGGGAAGGCACTGAAGCTTTCTTT
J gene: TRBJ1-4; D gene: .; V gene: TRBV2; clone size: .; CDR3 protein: CASRKGGRVSEKLFF; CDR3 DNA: TGTGCCAGCAGGAAAGGTGGCAGGGTTAGTGAAAAACTGTTTTTT
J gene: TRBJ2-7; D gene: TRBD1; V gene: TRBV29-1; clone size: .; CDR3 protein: CSGGQGGEQYF; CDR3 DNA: TGCAGCGGGGGACAGGGTGGAGAGCAGTACTTC
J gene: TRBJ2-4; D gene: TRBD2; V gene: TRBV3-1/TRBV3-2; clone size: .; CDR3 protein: CASSLQTSGGASIQYF; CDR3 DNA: TGTGCCAGCAGCCTACAGACTAGCGGGGGGGCTTCCATTCAGTACTTC
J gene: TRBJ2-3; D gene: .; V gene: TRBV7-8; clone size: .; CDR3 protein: CASSQAPPTRTDTQYF; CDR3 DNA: TGTGCCAGCAGCCAGGCCCCTCCCACTAGAACAGATACGCAGTATTTT
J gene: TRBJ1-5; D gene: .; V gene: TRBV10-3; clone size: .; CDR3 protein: CAISVPNQPQHF; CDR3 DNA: TGTGCCATCAGTGTCCCAAATCAGCCCCAGCATTTT
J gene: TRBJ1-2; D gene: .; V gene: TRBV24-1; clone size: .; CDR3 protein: CATSPGLWYGYTF; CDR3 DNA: TGTGCCACCAGCCCAGGGTTATGGTATGGCTACACCTTC
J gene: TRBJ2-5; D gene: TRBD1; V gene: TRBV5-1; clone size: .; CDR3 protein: CASSLRTGEETQYF; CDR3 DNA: TGCGCCAGCAGCCTCCGGACAGGGGAAGAGACCCAGTACTTC
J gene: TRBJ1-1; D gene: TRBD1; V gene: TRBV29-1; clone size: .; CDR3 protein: CSASTGDTEAFF; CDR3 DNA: TGCAGCGCATCGACAGGGGACACTGAAGCTTTCTTT
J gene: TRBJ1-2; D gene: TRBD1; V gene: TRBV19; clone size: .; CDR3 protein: CASRRQGQGGGYGYTF; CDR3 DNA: TGTGCCAGTAGGAGGCAGGGACAGGGGGGAGGCTATGGCTACACCTTC
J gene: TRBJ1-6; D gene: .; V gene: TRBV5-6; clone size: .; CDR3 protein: CASSLNSRQDSPLHF; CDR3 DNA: TGTGCCAGCAGCTTAAACTCCCGACAGGATTCACCCCTCCACTTT
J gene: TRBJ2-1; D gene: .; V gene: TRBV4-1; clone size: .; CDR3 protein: CASRARVRDNEQFF; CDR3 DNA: TGCGCCAGTCGGGCGAGGGTAAGGGACAATGAGCAGTTCTTC
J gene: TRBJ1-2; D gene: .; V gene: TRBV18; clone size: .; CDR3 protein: CASSPPYKDLRAGFYHGYTF; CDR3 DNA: TGTGCCAGCTCACCACCTTATAAAGATTTGCGAGCCGGTTTCTACCATGGCTACACCTTC